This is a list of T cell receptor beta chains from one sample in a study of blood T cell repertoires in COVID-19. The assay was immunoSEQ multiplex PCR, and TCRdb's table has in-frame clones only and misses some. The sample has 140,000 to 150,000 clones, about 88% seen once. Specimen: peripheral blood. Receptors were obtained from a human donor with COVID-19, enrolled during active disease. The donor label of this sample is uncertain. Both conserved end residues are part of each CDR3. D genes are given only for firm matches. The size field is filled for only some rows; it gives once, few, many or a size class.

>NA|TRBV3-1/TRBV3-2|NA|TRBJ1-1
CASSQRRTGLGAEAFF
TGTGCCAGCAGCCAAAGGAGAACAGGGCTGGGGGCTGAAGCTTTCTTT
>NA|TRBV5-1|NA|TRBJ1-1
CASSLDIANTEAFF
TGCGCCAGCAGCTTGGACATCGCGAACACTGAAGCTTTCTTT
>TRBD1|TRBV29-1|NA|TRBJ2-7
CSVVDRGYEQYF
TGCAGCGTTGTGGACAGGGGATACGAGCAGTACTTC
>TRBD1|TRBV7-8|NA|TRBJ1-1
CASSLMGTGGTYTEAFF
TGTGCCAGCAGCTTAATGGGGACAGGGGGAACTTACACTGAAGCTTTCTTT
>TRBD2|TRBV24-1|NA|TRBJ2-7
CATSDPLPGGTGEQYF
TGTGCCACCAGTGATCCCCTCCCGGGGGGGACGGGCGAGCAGTACTTC
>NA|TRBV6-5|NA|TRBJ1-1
CASTRGVGTEAFF
TGTGCCAGCACCCGGGGGGTCGGCACTGAAGCTTTCTTT
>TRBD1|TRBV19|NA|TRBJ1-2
CASSRSPGQTFYGYTF
TGTGCCAGTAGTAGGTCTCCGGGACAGACTTTTTATGGCTACACCTTC
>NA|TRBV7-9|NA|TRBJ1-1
CASSLLLRGSNTEAFF
TGTGCCAGCAGCCTCCTCCTCCGGGGATCGAACACTGAAGCTTTCTTT
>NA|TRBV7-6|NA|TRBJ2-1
CASSPRGESGSYNEQFF
TGTGCCAGCAGCCCCCGAGGTGAATCGGGATCCTACAATGAGCAGTTCTTC
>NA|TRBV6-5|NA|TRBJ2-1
CASSYRLDTSSEQFF
TGTGCCAGCAGTTACCGGCTAGATACCTCCAGTGAGCAGTTCTTC
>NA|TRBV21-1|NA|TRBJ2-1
CASSKLTGGFSYNEQFF
TGTGCCAGCAGCAAGTTGACAGGGGGATTCTCCTACAATGAGCAGTTCTTC
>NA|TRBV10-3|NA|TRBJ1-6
CAISGDRSNSPLHF
TGTGCCATCAGTGGAGACAGGAGTAATTCACCCCTCCACTTT
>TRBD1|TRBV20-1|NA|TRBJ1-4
CSASQSGGAYEKLFF
TGCAGTGCTAGTCAATCAGGGGGCGCTTATGAAAAACTGTTTTTT
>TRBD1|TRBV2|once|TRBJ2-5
CASSRDRWETQYF
TGTGCCAGCAGTAGGGACAGGTGGGAGACCCAGTACTTC
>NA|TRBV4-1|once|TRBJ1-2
CASSQVSVLSYGYTF
TGCGCCAGCAGCCAAGTTAGCGTATTGTCCTATGGCTACACCTTC
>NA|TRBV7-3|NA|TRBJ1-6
CASSFPSVPNIYNSPLHF
TGTGCCAGCAGCTTCCCGAGCGTCCCCAATATTTATAATTCACCCCTCCACTTT
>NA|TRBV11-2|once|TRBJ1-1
CASSLVENTEAFF
TGTGCCAGCAGCTTAGTAGAGAACACTGAAGCTTTCTTT